A selection of T cell receptor beta chains follows, all from one sample in a study of blood T cell repertoires in COVID-19. Clones were read by immunoSEQ multiplex PCR, and TCRdb kept only the in-frame ones, dropping some. Among around 180,000 clones listed, approximately 86% were seen once. What was sequenced was peripheral blood. The receptors originated from a woman of 80 years or more with active or convalescent COVID-19. CDR3s include the opening cysteine and the closing phenylalanine or tryptophan. D genes are given only for firm matches. A row's size may be missing; if present it is once, few, many or a size class.

D gene	V gene	clone size	J gene	CDR3 DNA	CDR3 protein
TRBD1	TRBV2	.	TRBJ1-2	TGTGCCAGCCAGGGACAGTCTCGATCCGGGGGCTACACCTTC	CASQGQSRSGGYTF
.	TRBV29-1	.	TRBJ1-2	TGCAGCGTTAATAGCCTCTCCTTACAGGGTGGCTACACCTTC	CSVNSLSLQGGYTF
TRBD1	TRBV2	.	TRBJ1-4	TGTGCCAGCAGTATAACAGGGGCTAATGAAAAACTGTTTTTT	CASSITGANEKLFF
TRBD1	TRBV6-5	.	TRBJ1-6	TGTGCCAGCAGTCGACAGGGGGATGATAATTCACCCCTCCACTTT	CASSRQGDDNSPLHF
.	TRBV5-1	.	TRBJ1-1	TGCGCCAGCATCCGCGGGGGTACGAGCGGAGGGACTGAAGCTTTCTTT	CASIRGGTSGGTEAFF
.	TRBV2	once	TRBJ2-2	TGTGCCAGCAGTGATAGCAGGGGTGGGGAGCTGTTTTTT	CASSDSRGGELFF
.	TRBV19	few	TRBJ2-3	TGTGCCACTCGGTCCGGAGATACGCAGTATTTT	CATRSGDTQYF
TRBD1	TRBV4-1	.	TRBJ1-2	TGCGCCAGCAGCCAGGGAGGACAGGACTATGGCTACACCTTC	CASSQGGQDYGYTF
.	TRBV10-3	.	TRBJ1-4	TGTGCCATCGGGGGGGTCTTTGGGGAAAAACTGTTTTTT	CAIGGVFGEKLFF
TRBD1	TRBV7-9	.	TRBJ2-7	TGTGCCAGCAGCTCAAGACAGGGGGCTTACGAGCAGTACTTC	CASSSRQGAYEQYF
TRBD2	TRBV10-3	.	TRBJ2-7	TGTGCCATCAGTGAGCCTATTAGCGGGAGCTCCTACGAGCAGTACTTC	CAISEPISGSSYEQYF
.	TRBV6-6	once	TRBJ1-2	TGTGCCAGCAGTTCGCAGGCCGGCCGCAACTATGGCTACACCTTC	CASSSQAGRNYGYTF
TRBD1	TRBV5-1	.	TRBJ2-2	TGCGCCAGCAGCCGGGGGACAGGGATGAACACCGGGGAGCTGTTTTTT	CASSRGTGMNTGELFF
.	TRBV2	.	TRBJ2-7	TGTGCCAGCAAATGGCAGACTAGCTCCTACGAGCAGTACTTC	CASKWQTSSYEQYF
.	TRBV10-3	.	TRBJ1-1	TGTGCCATCAGCTACACACCTCTGGGCAGGGTTAGAGGTGAAACTGAAGCTTTCTTT	CAISYTPLGRVRGETEAFF
.	TRBV18	.	TRBJ1-1	TGTGCCAGCTCACCACAGGGGCATCACACTGAAGCTTTCTTT	CASSPQGHHTEAFF
TRBD2	TRBV7-2	few	TRBJ2-1	TGTGCCAGCAGCTTAGTGGCTACCGGGCTAGCGGGAGTTGATAATGAGCAGTTCTTC	CASSLVATGLAGVDNEQFF
TRBD1	TRBV25-1	.	TRBJ1-2	TGTGCCAGCAGTTCCGGGACAGGGGATGGCTACACCTTC	CASSSGTGDGYTF
.	TRBV20-1	.	TRBJ1-1	TGCAGCATAAGGGAGGGGTGGGCTTTCTTT	CSIREGWAFF
.	TRBV19	.	TRBJ1-5	TGTGCCAGTAGCCCTGGTCGCGAGCAGCCCCAGCATTTT	CASSPGREQPQHF
.	TRBV6-5	.	TRBJ1-3	TGTGCCAGCCCGAGGGGGGGCAACTCTGGAAACACCATATATTTT	CASPRGGNSGNTIYF
.	TRBV5-1	.	TRBJ2-7	TGCGCCAGCAGCTTGGGCGCCGGACTGGCCTACGAGCAGTACTTC	CASSLGAGLAYEQYF